The text below deals with one T cell receptor (beta chain). Its antigen is currently unknown. The CDR3 contains 14 residues. Trimming cost V 3 bases and J 6 bases, with 14 bases left between them. Germline CDR1 is MNHNS and CDR2 is SASEGT. This specimen belongs to a study of cytomegalovirus exposure and HLA in healthy donors. While the first cohort had 600 to 750 subjects, the donors belonged to the separate validation cohort of 100 to 150 subjects. Assay used: immunoSEQ multiplex PCR; TCRdb lists only in-frame clones, some missing. The sample holds 250,000 to 300,000 clones, 86% seen once. Whole-study results and caveats: Rarity marked most TCR sequences, yet some public TCRs occurred in many donors.

The receptor comes from a woman younger than 30 in good health and CMV-seronegative. Sample: PBMCs. The chain links TRBV6-1 to TRBJ1-2; D is uncertain. The DNA for the CDR3 is TGTGCCAGCAGTGACGGACTCTCCCGCCATGGCTACACCTTC. This sequence encodes CASSDGLSRHGYTF.